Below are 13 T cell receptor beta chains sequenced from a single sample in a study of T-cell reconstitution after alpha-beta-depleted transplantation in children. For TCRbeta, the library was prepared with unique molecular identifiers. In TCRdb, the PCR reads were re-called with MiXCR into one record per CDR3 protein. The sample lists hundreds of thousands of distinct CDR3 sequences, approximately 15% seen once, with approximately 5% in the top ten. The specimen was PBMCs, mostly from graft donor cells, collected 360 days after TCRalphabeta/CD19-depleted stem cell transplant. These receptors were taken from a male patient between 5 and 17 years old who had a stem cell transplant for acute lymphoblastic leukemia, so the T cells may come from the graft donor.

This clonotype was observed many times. The CDR3, as DNA: TGCAGCGTTTTGACGGATAGCAATCAGCCCCAGCATTTT. Its protein product is CSVLTDSNQPQHF. The rearrangement uses TRBV29-1 and TRBJ1-5, with D uncertain. Germline V CDR1 and CDR2: SQVTM, ANQGSEA. Trimming pared 5 bases from V and 0 bases from J, leaving 8 bases between. The CDR3 contains 13 residues.

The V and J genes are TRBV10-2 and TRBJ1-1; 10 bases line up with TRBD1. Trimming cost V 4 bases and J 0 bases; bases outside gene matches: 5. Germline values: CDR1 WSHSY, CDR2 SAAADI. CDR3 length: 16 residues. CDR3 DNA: TGCGCCAGCAGTGCCCGGGACAGGGGAATGAACACTGAAGCTTTCTTT. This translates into CASSARDRGMNTEAFF.

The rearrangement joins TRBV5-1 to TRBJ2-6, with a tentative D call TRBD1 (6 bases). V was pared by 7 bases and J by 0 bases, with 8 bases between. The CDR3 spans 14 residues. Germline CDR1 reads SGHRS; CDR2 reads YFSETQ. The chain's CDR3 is CASDRNSGANVLTF. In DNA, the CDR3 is TGCGCCAGCGACAGGAACTCTGGGGCCAACGTCCTGACTTTC.

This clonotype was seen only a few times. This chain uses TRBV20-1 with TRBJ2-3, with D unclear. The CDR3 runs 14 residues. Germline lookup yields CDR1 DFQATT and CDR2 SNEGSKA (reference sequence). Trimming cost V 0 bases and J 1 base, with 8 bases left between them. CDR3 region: CSARDFRGTDTQYF. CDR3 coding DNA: TGCAGTGCTAGAGATTTCCGGGGCACAGATACGCAGTATTTT.

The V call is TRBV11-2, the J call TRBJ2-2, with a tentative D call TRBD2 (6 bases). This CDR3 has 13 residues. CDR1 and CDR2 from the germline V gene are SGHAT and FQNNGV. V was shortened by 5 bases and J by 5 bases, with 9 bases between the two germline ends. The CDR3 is CASSAGTTGELFF. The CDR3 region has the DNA TGTGCCAGCAGCGCTGGGACTACCGGGGAGCTGTTTTTT.

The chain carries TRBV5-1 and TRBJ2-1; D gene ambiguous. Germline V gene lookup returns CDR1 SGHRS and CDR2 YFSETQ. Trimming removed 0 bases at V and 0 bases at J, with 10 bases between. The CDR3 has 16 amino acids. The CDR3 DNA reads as TGCGCCAGCAGCTTGGCCGGACGAAACTCCTACAATGAGCAGTTCTTC. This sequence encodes CASSLAGRNSYNEQFF.

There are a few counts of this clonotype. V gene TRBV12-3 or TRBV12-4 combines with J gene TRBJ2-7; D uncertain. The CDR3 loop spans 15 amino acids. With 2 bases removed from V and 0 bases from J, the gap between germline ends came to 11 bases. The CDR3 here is CASSLMYRASYEQYF. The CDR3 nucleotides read TGTGCCAGCAGTTTAATGTACCGGGCCTCCTACGAGCAGTACTTC.

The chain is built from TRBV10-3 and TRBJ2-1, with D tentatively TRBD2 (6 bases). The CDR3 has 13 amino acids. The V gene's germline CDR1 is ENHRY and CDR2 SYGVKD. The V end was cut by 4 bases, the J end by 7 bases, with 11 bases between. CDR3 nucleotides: TGTGCCATCAGTGTGGCTAGCGCTAATGAGCAGTTCTTC. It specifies CAISVASANEQFF.

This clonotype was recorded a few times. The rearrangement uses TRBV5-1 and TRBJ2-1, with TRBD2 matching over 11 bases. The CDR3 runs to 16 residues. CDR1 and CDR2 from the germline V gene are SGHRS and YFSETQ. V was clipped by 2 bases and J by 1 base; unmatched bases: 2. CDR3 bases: TGCGCCAGCAGCTTACTAGCGGGGGTGTCCTACAATGAGCAGTTCTTC. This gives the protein CASSLLAGVSYNEQFF.

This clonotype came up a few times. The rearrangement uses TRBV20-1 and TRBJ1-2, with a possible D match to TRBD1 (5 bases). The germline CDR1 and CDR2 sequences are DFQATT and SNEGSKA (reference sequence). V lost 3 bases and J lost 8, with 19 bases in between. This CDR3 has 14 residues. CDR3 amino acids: CSASPPGVTSGYTF. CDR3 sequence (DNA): TGCAGTGCTAGCCCTCCGGGGGTGACCTCAGGCTACACCTTC.

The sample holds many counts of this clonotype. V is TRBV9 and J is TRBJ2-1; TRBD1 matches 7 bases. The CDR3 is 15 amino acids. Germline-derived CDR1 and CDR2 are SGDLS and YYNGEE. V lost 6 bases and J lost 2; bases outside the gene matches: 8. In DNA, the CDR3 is TGTGCCAGCACCCCCAGTCAGGGGGCCTACAATGAGCAGTTCTTC. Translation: CASTPSQGAYNEQFF.

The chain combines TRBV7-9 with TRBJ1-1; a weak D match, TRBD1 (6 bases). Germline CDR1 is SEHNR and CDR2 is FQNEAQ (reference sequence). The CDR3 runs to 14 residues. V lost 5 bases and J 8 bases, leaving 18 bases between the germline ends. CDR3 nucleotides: TGTGCCAGCAGCGGAATCAACCAGGGGTTGGAAGCTTTCTTT. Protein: CASSGINQGLEAFF.

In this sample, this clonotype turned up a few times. This CDR3 reads CASSQVSGTTTDTQYF. The CDR3 bases are TGCGCCAGCAGCCAAGTTTCCGGGACGACCACAGATACGCAGTATTTT. The chain recombines TRBV4-1 with TRBJ2-3, with D perhaps given as TRBD1 or TRBD2 (5 bases each). Germline CDR1 reads MGHRA; CDR2 reads YSYEKL. The CDR3 length is 16 residues. The V end was cut by 1 base, the J end by 2 bases, with 13 bases between.